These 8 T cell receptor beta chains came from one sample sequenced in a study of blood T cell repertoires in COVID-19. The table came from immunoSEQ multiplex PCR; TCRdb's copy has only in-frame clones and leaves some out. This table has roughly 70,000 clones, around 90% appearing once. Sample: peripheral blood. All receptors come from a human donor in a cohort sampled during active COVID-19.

The CDR3 region is CAIRASAGGGELFF. The CDR3 nucleotides read TGTGCCATCAGGGCTAGCGCCGGCGGCGGGGAGCTGTTTTTT. This chain links TRBV10-3 with TRBJ2-2; a possible D gene is TRBD2 (6 bases). Trimming cost V 6 bases and J 7 bases, with 15 bases left between them. The V gene's germline CDR1 is ENHRY and CDR2 SYGVKD. CDR3 length: 14 residues.

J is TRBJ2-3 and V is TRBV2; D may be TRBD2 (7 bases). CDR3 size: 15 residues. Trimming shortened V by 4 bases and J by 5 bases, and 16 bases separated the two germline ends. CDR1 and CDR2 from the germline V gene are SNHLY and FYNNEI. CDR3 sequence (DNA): TGTGCCAGCAGTGCCCGGGGGGCCCCTGTAGATACGCAGTATTTT. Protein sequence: CASSARGAPVDTQYF.

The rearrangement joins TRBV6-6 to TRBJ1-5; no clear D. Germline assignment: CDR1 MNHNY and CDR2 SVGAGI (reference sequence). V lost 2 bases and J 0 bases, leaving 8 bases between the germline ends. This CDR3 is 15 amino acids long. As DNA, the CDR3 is TGTGCCAGCAGTTACCTTACAAGTAGCAATCAGCCCCAGCATTTT. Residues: CASSYLTSSNQPQHF.

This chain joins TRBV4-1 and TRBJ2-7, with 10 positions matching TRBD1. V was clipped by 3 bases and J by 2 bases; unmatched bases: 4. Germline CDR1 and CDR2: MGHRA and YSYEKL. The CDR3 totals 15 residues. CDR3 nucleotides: TGCGCCAGCAGCCAGACCGGGACAGGGGCCTACGAGCAGTACTTC. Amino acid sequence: CASSQTGTGAYEQYF.

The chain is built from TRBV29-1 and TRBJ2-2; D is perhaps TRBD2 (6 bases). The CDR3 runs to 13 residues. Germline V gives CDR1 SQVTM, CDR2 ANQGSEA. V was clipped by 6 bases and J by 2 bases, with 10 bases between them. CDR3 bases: TGCAGCGTGGGGACTCGAAACACCGGGGAGCTGTTTTTT. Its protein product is CSVGTRNTGELFF.

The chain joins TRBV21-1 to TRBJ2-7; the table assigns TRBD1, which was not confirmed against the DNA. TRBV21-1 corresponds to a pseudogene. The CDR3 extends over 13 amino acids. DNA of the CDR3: TGTGCCAGCGAAATTAGGGGTAGCTACGAGCAGTACTTC. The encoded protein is CASEIRGSYEQYF.

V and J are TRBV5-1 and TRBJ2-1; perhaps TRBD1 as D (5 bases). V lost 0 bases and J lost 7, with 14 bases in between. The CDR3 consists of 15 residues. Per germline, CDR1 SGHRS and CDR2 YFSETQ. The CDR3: CASSLEVGKGNEQFF. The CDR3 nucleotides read TGCGCCAGCAGCTTGGAGGTTGGAAAGGGGAATGAGCAGTTCTTC.

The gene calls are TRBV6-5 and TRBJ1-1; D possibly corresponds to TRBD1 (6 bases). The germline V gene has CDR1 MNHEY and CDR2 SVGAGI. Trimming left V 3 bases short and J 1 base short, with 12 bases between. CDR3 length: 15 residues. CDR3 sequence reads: CASSYLQGANTEAFF. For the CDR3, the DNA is TGTGCCAGCAGTTATCTACAGGGAGCGAACACTGAAGCTTTCTTT.